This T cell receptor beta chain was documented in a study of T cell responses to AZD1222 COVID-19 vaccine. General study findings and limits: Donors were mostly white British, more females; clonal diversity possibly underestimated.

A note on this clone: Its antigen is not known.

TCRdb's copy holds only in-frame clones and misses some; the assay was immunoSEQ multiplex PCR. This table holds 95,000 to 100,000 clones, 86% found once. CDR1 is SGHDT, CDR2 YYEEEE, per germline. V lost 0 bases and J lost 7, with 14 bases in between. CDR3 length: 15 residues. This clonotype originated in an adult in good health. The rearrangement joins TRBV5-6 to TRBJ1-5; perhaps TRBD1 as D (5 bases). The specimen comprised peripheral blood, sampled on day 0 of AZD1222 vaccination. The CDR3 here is CASSLAAGKGQPQHF. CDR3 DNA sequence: TGTGCCAGCAGCTTGGCGGCAGGGAAAGGGCAGCCCCAGCATTTT. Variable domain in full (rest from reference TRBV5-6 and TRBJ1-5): DAGVTQSPTHLIKTRGQQVTLRCSPKSGHDTVSWYQQALGQGPQFIFQYYEEEERQRGNFPDRFSGHQFPNYSSELNVNALLLGDSALYLCASSLAAGKGQPQHFGDGTRLSIL.